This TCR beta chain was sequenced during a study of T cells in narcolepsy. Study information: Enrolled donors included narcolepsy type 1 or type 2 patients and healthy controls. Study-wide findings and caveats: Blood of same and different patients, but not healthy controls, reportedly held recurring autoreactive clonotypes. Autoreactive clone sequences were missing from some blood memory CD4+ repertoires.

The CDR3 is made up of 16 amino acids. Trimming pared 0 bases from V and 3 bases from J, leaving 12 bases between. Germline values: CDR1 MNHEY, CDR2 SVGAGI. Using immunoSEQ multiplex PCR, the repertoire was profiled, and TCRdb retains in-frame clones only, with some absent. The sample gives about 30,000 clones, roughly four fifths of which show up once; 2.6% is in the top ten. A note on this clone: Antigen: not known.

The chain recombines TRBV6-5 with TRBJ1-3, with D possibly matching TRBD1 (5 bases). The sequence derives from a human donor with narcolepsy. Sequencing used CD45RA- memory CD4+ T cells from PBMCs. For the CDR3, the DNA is TGTGCCAGCAGTTACTCCCTTACAGGATTTGGAAACACCATATATTTT. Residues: CASSYSLTGFGNTIYF.